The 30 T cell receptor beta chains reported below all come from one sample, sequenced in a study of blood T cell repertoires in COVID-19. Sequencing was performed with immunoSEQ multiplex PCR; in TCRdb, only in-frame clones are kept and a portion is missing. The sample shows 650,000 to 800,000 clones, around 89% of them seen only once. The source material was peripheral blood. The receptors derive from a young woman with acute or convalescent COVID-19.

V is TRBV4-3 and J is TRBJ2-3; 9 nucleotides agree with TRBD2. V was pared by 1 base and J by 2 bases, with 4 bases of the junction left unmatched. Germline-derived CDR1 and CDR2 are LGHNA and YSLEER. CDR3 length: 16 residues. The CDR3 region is CASSQVSGGYTDTQYF. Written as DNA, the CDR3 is TGCGCCAGCAGCCAAGTCAGCGGGGGGTACACAGATACGCAGTATTTT.

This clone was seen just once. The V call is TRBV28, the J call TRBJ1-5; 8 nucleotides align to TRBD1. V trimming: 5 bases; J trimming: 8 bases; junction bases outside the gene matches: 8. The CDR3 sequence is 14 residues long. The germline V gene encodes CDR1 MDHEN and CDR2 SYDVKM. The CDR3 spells CASSQTGDGEPQHF. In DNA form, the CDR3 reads TGTGCCAGCAGTCAGACAGGGGACGGGGAGCCCCAGCATTTT.

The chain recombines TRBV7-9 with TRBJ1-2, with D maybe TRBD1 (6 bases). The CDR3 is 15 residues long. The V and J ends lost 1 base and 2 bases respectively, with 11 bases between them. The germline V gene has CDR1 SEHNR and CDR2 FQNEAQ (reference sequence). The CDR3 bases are TGTGCCAGCAGCTTAGGGGGGCAGGAGAACTATGGCTACACCTTC. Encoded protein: CASSLGGQENYGYTF. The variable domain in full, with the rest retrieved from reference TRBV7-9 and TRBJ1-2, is DTGVSQNPRHKITKRGQNVTFRCDPISEHNRLYWYRQTLGQGPEFLTYFQNEAQLEKSRLLSDRFSAERPKGSFSTLEIQRTEQGDSAMYLCASSLGGQENYGYTFGSGTRLTVV.

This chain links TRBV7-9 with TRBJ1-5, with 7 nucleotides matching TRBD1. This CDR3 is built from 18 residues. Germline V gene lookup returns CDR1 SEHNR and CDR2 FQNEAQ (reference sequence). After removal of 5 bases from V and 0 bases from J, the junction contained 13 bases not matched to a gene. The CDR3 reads CASSLGGTAIYSNQPQHF. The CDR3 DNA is TGTGCCAGCAGCCTCGGAGGGACAGCTATTTATAGCAATCAGCCCCAGCATTTT.

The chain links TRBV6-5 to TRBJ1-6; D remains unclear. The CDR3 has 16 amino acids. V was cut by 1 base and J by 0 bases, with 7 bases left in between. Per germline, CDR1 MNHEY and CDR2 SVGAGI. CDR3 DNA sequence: TGTGCCAGCAGTTACTACCGGAGCTCCTATAATTCACCCCTCCACTTT. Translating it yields CASSYYRSSYNSPLHF.

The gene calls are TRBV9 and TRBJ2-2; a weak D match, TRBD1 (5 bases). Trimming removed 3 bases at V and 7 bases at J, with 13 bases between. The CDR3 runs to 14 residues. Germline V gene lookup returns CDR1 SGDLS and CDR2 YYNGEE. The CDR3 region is CASSARLGLGELFF. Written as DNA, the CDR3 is TGTGCCAGCAGCGCACGGCTGGGGCTCGGGGAGCTGTTTTTT.

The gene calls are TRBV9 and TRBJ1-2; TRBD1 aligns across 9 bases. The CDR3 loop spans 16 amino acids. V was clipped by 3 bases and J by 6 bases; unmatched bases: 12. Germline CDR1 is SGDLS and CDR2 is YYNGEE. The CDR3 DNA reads TGTGCCAGCAGCGCATTGACCGGGACAGGGAAACATGGCTACACCTTC. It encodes CASSALTGTGKHGYTF.

This CDR3 reads CASNFGQGGYTF. The CDR3 bases are TGTGCCAGCAATTTCGGGCAGGGAGGCTACACCTTC. The chain is built from TRBV12-3 or TRBV12-4 and TRBJ1-2, with D possibly being TRBD1 (5 bases). V was clipped by 7 bases and J by 8 bases, with 14 bases between them. The CDR3 is 12 residues long.

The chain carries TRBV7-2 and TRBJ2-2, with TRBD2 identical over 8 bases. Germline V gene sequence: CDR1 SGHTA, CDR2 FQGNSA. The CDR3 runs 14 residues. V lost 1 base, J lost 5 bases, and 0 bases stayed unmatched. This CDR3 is CASSLGLATGELFF. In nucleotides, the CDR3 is TGTGCCAGCAGCTTAGGACTAGCGACCGGGGAGCTGTTTTTT.

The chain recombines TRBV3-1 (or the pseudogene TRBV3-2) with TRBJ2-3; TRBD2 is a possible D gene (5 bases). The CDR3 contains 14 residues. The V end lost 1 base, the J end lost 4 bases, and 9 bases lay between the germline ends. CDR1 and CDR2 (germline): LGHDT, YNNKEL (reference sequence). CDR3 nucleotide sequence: TGTGCCAGCAGCCAAGCACGACTATCAGATACGCAGTATTTT. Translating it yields CASSQARLSDTQYF.

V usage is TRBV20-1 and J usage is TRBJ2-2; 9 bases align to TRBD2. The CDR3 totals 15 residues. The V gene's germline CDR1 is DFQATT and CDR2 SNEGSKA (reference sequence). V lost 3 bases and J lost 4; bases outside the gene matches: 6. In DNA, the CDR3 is TGCAGTGCTAGTGATCCTAGCGGGACCACCGGGGAGCTGTTTTTT. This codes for CSASDPSGTTGELFF.

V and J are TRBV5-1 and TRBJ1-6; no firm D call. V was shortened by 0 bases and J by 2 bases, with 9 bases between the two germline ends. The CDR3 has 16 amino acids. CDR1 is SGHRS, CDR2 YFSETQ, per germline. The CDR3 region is CASSLAGSTYNSPLHF. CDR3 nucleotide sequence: TGCGCCAGCAGCTTGGCCGGGAGTACCTATAATTCACCCCTCCACTTT.

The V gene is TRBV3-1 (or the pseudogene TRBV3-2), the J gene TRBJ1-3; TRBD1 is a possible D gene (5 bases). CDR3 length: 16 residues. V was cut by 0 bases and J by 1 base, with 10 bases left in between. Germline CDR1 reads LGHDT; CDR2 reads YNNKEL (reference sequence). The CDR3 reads CASSQEGRGSGNTIYF. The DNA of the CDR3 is TGTGCCAGCAGCCAAGAGGGCCGGGGGTCTGGAAACACCATATATTTT.

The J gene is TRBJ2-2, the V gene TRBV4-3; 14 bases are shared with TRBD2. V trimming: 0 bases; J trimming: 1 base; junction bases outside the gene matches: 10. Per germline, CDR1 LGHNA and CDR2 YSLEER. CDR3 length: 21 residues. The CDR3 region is CASSQELGGLAGGKNTGELFF. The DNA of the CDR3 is TGCGCCAGCAGCCAAGAATTGGGAGGACTAGCGGGGGGAAAGAACACCGGGGAGCTGTTTTTT.

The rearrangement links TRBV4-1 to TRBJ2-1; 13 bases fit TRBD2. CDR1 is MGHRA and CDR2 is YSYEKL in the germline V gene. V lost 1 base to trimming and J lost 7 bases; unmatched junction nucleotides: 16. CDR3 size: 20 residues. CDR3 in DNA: TGCGCCAGCAGCCAAGGGGTGGCCGCCGCCGGGACTAGCGGGGAGAATGAGCAGTTCTTC. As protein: CASSQGVAAAGTSGENEQFF.

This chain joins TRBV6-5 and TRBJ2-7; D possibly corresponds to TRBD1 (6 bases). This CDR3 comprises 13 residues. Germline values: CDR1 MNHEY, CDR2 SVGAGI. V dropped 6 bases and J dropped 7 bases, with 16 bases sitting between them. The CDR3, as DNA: TGTGCCAGCAGCAAGGGACACCTCCGGGAGCAGTACTTC. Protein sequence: CASSKGHLREQYF.

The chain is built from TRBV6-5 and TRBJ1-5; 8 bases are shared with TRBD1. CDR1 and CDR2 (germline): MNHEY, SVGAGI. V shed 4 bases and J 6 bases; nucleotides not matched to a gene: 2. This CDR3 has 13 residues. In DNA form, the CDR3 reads TGTGCCAGCAGTTCAGGGGGCCTTCAGCCCCAGCATTTT. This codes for CASSSGGLQPQHF.

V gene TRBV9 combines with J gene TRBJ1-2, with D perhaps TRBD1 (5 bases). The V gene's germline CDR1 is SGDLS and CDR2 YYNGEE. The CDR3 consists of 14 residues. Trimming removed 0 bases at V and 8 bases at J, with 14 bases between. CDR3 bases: TGTGCCAGCAGCGTAGGGGCGGGGCCACGGGGCTACACCTTC. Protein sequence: CASSVGAGPRGYTF.

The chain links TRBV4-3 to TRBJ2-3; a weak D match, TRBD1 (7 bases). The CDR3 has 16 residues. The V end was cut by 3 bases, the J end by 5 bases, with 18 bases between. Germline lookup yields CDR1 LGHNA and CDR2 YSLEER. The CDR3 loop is CASSHRGAVAKDTQYF. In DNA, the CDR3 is TGCGCCAGCAGCCACAGGGGGGCCGTAGCTAAAGATACGCAGTATTTT.

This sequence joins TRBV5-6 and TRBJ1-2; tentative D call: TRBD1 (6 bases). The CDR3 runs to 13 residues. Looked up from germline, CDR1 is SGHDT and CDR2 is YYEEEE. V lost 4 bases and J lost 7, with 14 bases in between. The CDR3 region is CASSPRQGTGYTF. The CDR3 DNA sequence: TGTGCCAGCAGCCCCCGGCAGGGGACTGGCTACACCTTC.

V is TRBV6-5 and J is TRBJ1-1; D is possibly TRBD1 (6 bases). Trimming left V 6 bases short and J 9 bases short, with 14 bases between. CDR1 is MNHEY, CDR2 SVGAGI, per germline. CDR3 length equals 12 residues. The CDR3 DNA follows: TGTGCCAGCAGCACTGACAGGTCCCAAGCTTTCTTT. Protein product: CASSTDRSQAFF.

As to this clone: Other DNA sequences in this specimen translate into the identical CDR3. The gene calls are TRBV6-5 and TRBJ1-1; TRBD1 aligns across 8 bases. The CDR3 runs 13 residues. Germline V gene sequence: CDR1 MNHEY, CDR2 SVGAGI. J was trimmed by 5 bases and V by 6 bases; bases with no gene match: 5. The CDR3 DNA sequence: TGTGCCAGCAGACCTACAGGGGGGACTGAAGCTTTCTTT. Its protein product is CASRPTGGTEAFF.

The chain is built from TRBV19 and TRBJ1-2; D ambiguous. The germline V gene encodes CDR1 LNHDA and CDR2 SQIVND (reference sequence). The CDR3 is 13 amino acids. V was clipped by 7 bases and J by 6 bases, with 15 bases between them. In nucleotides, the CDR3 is TGTGCCAGTAACCCTGGGCGTATGAATGGCTACACCTTC. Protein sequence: CASNPGRMNGYTF.

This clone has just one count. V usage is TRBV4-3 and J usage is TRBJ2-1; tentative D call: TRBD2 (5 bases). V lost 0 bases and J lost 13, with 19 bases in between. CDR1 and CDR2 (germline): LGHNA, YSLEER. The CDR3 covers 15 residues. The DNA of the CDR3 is TGCGCCAGCAGCCAAGACTTGGCTCCCGGGATACTTCAGTTCTTC. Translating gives CASSQDLAPGILQFF.

The CDR3 loop is CAWSAKDRGDTEAFF. The DNA for the CDR3 is TGTGCCTGGAGTGCCAAGGACAGGGGGGACACTGAAGCTTTCTTT. The V call is TRBV30, the J call TRBJ1-1; 10 nucleotides line up with TRBD1. This CDR3 spans 15 amino acids. V shed 1 base, J shed 3 bases, and the junction held 5 bases outside the gene matches. CDR1 GTSNPN and CDR2 SVGIG come from the germline V gene (reference sequence).

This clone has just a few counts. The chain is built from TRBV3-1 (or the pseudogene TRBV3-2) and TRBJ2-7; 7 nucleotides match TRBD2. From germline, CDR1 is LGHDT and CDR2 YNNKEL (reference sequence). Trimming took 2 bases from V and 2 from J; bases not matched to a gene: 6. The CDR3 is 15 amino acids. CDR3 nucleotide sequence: TGTGCCAGCAGCCAATCGGTTGCGGGGGCCTACGAGCAGTACTTC. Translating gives CASSQSVAGAYEQYF.

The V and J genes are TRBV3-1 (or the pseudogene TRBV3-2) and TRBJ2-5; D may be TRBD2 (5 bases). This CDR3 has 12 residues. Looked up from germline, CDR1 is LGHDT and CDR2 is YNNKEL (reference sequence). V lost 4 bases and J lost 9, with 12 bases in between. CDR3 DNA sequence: TGTGCCAGCAGCCTCGAGAGCGGCCCCCAGTACTTC. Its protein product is CASSLESGPQYF.

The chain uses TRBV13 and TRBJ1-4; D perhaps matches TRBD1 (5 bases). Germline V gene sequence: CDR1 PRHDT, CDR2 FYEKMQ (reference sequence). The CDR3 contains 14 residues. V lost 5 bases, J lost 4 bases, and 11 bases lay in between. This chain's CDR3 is CASSPRRGNEKLFF. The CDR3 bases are TGTGCCAGCAGCCCCCGGAGGGGTAATGAAAAACTGTTTTTT.

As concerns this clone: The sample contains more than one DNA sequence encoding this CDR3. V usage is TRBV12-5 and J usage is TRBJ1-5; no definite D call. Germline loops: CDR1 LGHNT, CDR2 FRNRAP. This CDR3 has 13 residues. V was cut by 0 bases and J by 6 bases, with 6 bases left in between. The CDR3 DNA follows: TGTGCTAGTGGTTTGGTAGGAGGTCAGCCCCAGCATTTT. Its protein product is CASGLVGGQPQHF.

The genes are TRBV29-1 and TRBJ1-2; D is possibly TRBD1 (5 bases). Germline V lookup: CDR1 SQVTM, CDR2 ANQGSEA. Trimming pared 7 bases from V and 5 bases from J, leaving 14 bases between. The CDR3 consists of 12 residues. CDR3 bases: TGCAGCGCTGACCTCAGGGTTTATGGCTACACCTTC. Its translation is CSADLRVYGYTF. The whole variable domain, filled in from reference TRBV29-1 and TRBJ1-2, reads SAVISQKPSRDICQRGTSLTIQCQVDSQVTMMFWYRQQPGQSLTLIATANQGSEATYESGFVIDKFPISRPNLTFSTLTVSNMSPEDSSIYLCSADLRVYGYTFGSGTRLTVV.